These T cell receptor beta chains were read from a single sample in a study of T cell repertoires in cytomegalovirus infection. TCRdb reprocessed the reads via MiXCR and lists one record per CDR3 protein. Altogether around 710,000 distinct CDR3 sequences are present, just under 30% being singletons, with the ten largest covering approximately 14%. Their target antigens are unknown. The material sequenced was cultured CD8+ T cells from PBMCs, taken from culture after CMV antigen stimulation. Every receptor here comes from a human donor in good health (CMV status not recorded). Some clones in this sample may be carry-over from other donors' samples. CDR3s include the opening cysteine and the closing phenylalanine or tryptophan. The D gene is left open where the match is weak. A clone size is listed for some rows: how often the clone was seen (once, few, many), or a class if it is expanded.

TRBV7-8	TRBJ1-1	few	NA	CASSHPQGNTEAFF	TGTGCCAGCAGCCACCCACAGGGTAACACTGAAGCTTTCTTT
TRBV11-3	TRBJ2-2	NA	NA	CASSSRRTDPTGELFF	TGTGCCAGCAGCTCGAGGAGGACCGATCCCACCGGGGAGCTGTTTTTT
TRBV7-6	TRBJ1-2	many	TRBD1	CASSSGQGADNYGYTF	TGTGCCAGCAGCTCGGGACAGGGGGCCGATAACTATGGCTACACCTTC
TRBV6-2/TRBV6-3	TRBJ1-2	few	NA	CASRNPGTRDYGYTF	TGTGCCAGCAGAAACCCCGGGACCAGGGACTATGGCTACACCTTC
TRBV6-6	TRBJ2-1	few	NA	CASTSRADSLYNEQFF	TGTGCCAGCACCAGCAGGGCAGACAGTCTCTACAATGAGCAGTTCTTC
TRBV25-1	TRBJ2-1	few	NA	CASLSGYNEQFF	TGTGCCAGCCTATCAGGGTACAATGAGCAGTTCTTC
TRBV7-6	TRBJ2-1	NA	TRBD1	CASSLRDRGNYNEQFF	TGTGCCAGCAGCTTAAGGGACAGGGGAAACTACAATGAGCAGTTCTTC
TRBV6-5	TRBJ1-6	NA	NA	CASSYGQRPPLHF	TGTGCCAGCAGTTACGGGCAACGGCCACCCCTCCACTTT
TRBV5-4	TRBJ2-1	few	TRBD1	CASSLGGRGPHDEQFF	TGTGCCAGCAGCTTGGGAGGCAGGGGGCCCCACGATGAGCAGTTCTTC
TRBV19	TRBJ2-3	NA	NA	CASSTAGGGTDTQYF	TGTGCCAGTAGTACGGCCGGCGGGGGCACAGATACGCAGTATTTT
TRBV27	TRBJ1-5	NA	TRBD1	CASSLGGDRAGQPQHF	TGTGCCAGCAGTTTAGGGGGGGACAGGGCAGGACAGCCCCAGCATTTT
TRBV7-9	TRBJ1-1	few	NA	CASSHPGRRGPEAFF	TGTGCCAGCAGCCATCCCGGACGGCGTGGGCCTGAAGCTTTCTTT
TRBV6-1	TRBJ1-1	NA	NA	CASSETRGTEAFF	TGTGCCAGCAGTGAAACCCGAGGGACTGAAGCTTTCTTT
TRBV7-3	TRBJ2-3	many	TRBD2	CASSLKGRLALNTDTQYF	TGTGCCAGCAGCTTAAAAGGCCGACTAGCCCTAAACACAGATACGCAGTATTTT
TRBV7-9	TRBJ2-6	many	NA	CASSAPLAGSRGANVLTF	TGTGCCAGCAGCGCCCCTCTCGCGGGGTCGAGGGGGGCCAACGTCCTGACTTTC
TRBV15	TRBJ2-2	NA	NA	CATSRDFTTADTNTGELFF	TGTGCCACCAGCAGAGACTTCACCACCGCGGACACGAACACCGGGGAGCTGTTTTTT
TRBV3-1	TRBJ2-1	NA	NA	CASSHPDQGRYNEQFF	TGTGCCAGCAGCCACCCAGACCAGGGACGCTACAATGAGCAGTTCTTC
TRBV6-6	TRBJ2-6	NA	NA	CASSLLRGAGANVLTF	TGTGCCAGCAGTCTCCTCAGGGGCGCTGGGGCCAACGTCCTGACTTTC
TRBV4-1	TRBJ2-1	NA	TRBD2	CASSQAQASGGNYNEQFF	TGCGCCAGCAGCCAAGCACAGGCTAGCGGGGGCAACTACAATGAGCAGTTCTTC
TRBV7-2	TRBJ2-7	few	TRBD1	CASSLLGQGAYEQYF	TGTGCCAGCAGCCTCCTGGGACAGGGGGCCTACGAGCAGTACTTC
TRBV27	TRBJ2-1	few	TRBD2	CASSPPHASGGPNEQFF	TGTGCCAGCAGTCCCCCCCACGCTAGCGGGGGGCCCAATGAGCAGTTCTTC
TRBV12-3/TRBV12-4	TRBJ1-4	few	NA	CASSPVRTATNEKLFF	TGTGCCAGCAGTCCTGTCCGGACGGCAACTAATGAAAAACTGTTTTTT
TRBV14	TRBJ2-7	NA	TRBD1	CASSQLTGGTNEQYF	TGTGCCAGCAGCCAACTCACAGGGGGCACAAACGAGCAGTACTTC
TRBV24-1	TRBJ2-1	NA	TRBD1	CATSDSRTGGNNEQFF	TGTGCCACCAGTGATTCGAGGACAGGGGGGAACAATGAGCAGTTCTTC
TRBV7-6	TRBJ1-6	NA	NA	CASSLESRGSYSPLHF	TGTGCCAGCAGCTTAGAGTCCCGGGGCTCGTATTCACCCCTCCACTTT
TRBV6-1	TRBJ2-1	NA	TRBD2	CASSEVSGGGYNVQFF	TGTGCCAGCAGTGAAGTCTCGGGGGGAGGTTACAATGTTCAGTTCTTC
TRBV7-9	TRBJ2-3	few	NA	CASSYPTLRTDTQYF	TGTGCCAGCAGCTATCCGACTCTGCGCACAGATACGCAGTATTTT
TRBV27	TRBJ1-6	NA	NA	CASSFGRENPYNSPLHF	TGTGCCAGCAGTTTCGGCAGGGAAAATCCCTATAATTCACCCCTCCACTTT
TRBV7-2	TRBJ2-5	many	TRBD2	CASSQGLAGAWLETQYF	TGTGCCAGCAGCCAAGGACTAGCGGGGGCCTGGTTGGAGACCCAGTACTTC
TRBV12-3/TRBV12-4	TRBJ1-4	NA	TRBD1	CASRPTGREEKLFF	TGTGCCAGCAGACCGACAGGGAGGGAGGAAAAACTGTTTTTT
TRBV5-5	TRBJ2-4	few	TRBD1	CASSPTGKAKNIQYF	TGTGCCAGCAGCCCGACAGGGAAAGCCAAAAACATTCAGTACTTC
TRBV7-3	TRBJ2-1	NA	TRBD2	CASSEGTSGGAGEQFF	TGTGCCAGCAGCGAAGGTACTAGCGGGGGGGCCGGTGAGCAGTTCTTC
TRBV5-4	TRBJ2-1	NA	TRBD1	CASSLYQGVLFF	TGTGCCAGCAGCTTGTATCAGGGGGTGTTGTTCTTC
TRBV10-3	TRBJ2-1	NA	NA	CAISESEGSYNEQFF	TGTGCCATCAGTGAGTCCGAGGGTTCCTACAATGAGCAGTTCTTC
TRBV7-6	TRBJ1-1	many	NA	CASSSIPAGGDTEAFF	TGTGCCAGCAGCTCGATCCCCGCGGGGGGTGACACTGAAGCTTTCTTT
TRBV12-3/TRBV12-4	TRBJ1-2	NA	NA	CASSFRRGLGYGYTF	TGTGCCAGCAGTTTCCGGCGGGGGCTGGGCTATGGCTACACCTTC
TRBV12-3/TRBV12-4	TRBJ1-2	NA	NA	CASSSSGDANYGYTF	TGTGCCAGCAGTTCTTCAGGGGACGCTAACTATGGCTACACCTTC
TRBV7-9	TRBJ1-6	many	NA	CASSLGSSNNSPLHF	TGTGCCAGCAGCTTAGGTAGCAGTAATAATTCACCCCTCCACTTT
TRBV27	TRBJ2-7	few	TRBD2	CASSNGLAPLEQYF	TGTGCCAGCAGTAACGGACTAGCCCCTCTCGAGCAGTACTTC
TRBV6-5	TRBJ1-2	NA	TRBD1	CASRPTGLSLTNYGYTF	TGTGCCAGCAGACCGACAGGGCTTTCCTTAACTAACTATGGCTACACCTTC
TRBV12-3/TRBV12-4	TRBJ2-3	many	TRBD1	CASSNRGPSTDTQYF	TGTGCCAGCAGTAACAGGGGGCCCAGCACAGATACGCAGTATTTT
TRBV4-1	TRBJ2-3	NA	NA	CASSQVPGRDTDTQYF	TGCGCCAGCAGCCAAGTCCCGGGGAGAGACACAGATACGCAGTATTTT
TRBV2	TRBJ2-4	few	NA	CAGRGMENIQYF	TGTGCCGGGAGGGGGATGGAAAACATTCAGTACTTC
TRBV27	TRBJ1-2	few	NA	CASSLSNGYGYTF	TGTGCCAGCAGTTTATCGAACGGCTATGGCTACACCTTC
TRBV12-3/TRBV12-4	TRBJ2-4	NA	NA	CASSSEAGKNIQYF	TGTGCCAGCAGCTCCGAGGCAGGAAAAAACATTCAGTACTTC
TRBV12-5	TRBJ1-2	few	NA	CASGLVRGGDGYTF	TGTGCTAGTGGTTTGGTACGAGGGGGAGATGGCTACACCTTC
TRBV6-4	TRBJ1-6	NA	TRBD1	CASNSGTVNSPLHF	TGTGCCAGCAATTCCGGGACAGTTAATTCACCCCTCCACTTT
TRBV15	TRBJ1-4	NA	NA	CATSRGGGSGEKLFF	TGTGCCACCAGCAGAGGAGGGGGGTCGGGAGAAAAACTGTTTTTT
TRBV5-1	TRBJ2-7	NA	NA	CASSSMPSYEQYF	TGCGCCAGCAGCTCAATGCCGTCCTACGAGCAGTACTTC
TRBV19	TRBJ1-5	NA	NA	CASSRRVDQPQHF	TGTGCCAGTAGTAGAAGGGTGGATCAGCCCCAGCATTTT
TRBV4-1	TRBJ2-7	few	NA	CASSQEGDYEQYF	TGCGCCAGCAGCCAAGAAGGGGACTACGAGCAGTACTTC
TRBV27	TRBJ2-1	many	NA	CASSLDAGNEQFF	TGTGCCAGCAGCTTAGATGCGGGGAATGAGCAGTTCTTC
TRBV7-2	TRBJ2-1	NA	TRBD2	CASSTIAGGWHEQFF	TGTGCCAGCAGCACCATAGCGGGGGGTTGGCATGAGCAGTTCTTC